This T cell receptor beta chain originates from a study of blood T cell repertoires in COVID-19. For the study at large: The analysed material was cDNA or gDNA that came from T cells, B-cell-depleted T cells, or PBMCs.

Recruitment covered 20 to 25 US areas and drew participants whose ages spanned about 18 to 90 years. Authors' analysis steps: Amplifying reference gene primers gave estimates of nucleated cell counts. The method was immunoSEQ multiplex PCR; TCRdb's version includes in-frame clones alone and lacks a portion of them. That table furnishes V, J and clone size, whereas the DNA furnished D and trimming. The table records 250,000 to 350,000 clones, about nine tenths of them present only once. This CDR3 has 12 residues. CDR1 is GTSNPN, CDR2 SVGIG, per germline (reference sequence). Trimming removed 0 bases at V and 4 bases at J, with 6 bases between.

The sequence derives from a woman aged 18-35 years who had recovered from COVID-19. The chain recombines TRBV30 with TRBJ1-1; D is ambiguous. Material for sequencing was PBMCs or T cells enriched from blood (not recorded which). The CDR3 protein is CAWSVARTEAFF. CDR3 DNA sequence: TGTGCCTGGAGTGTGGCTCGCACTGAAGCTTTCTTT.